The 4 T cell receptor beta chains below were found in one sample sequenced in a study of human T cells and chemical hapten exposure. In TCRdb, the RACE reads were re-called with MiXCR into one record per CDR3 protein. The table lists about 380,000 distinct CDR3 sequences, nearly 5% of them singletons, with around 2.3% in the top ten. Time point specified: patch test 1, 2 weeks after DPC sensitization. Documented treatment: therapeutic diphenylcyclopropenone sensitization with weekly scalp DPC. The sample in question was whole blood, obtained in connection with sensitization to the hapten diphenylcyclopropenone (DPC). Receptors originate from a woman between 45 and 65 years old with alopecia areata. Some clones in this sample may be carry-over from other donors' samples.

This chain uses TRBV5-1 with TRBJ2-7, with 11 nucleotides matching TRBD2. Germline CDR1 reads SGHRS; CDR2 reads YFSETQ. The CDR3 extends over 14 amino acids. After removal of 5 bases from V and 0 bases from J, the junction contained 1 base not matched to a gene. This chain's CDR3 is CASSTSGSSYEQYF. CDR3 DNA sequence: TGCGCCAGCAGTACTAGCGGGAGCTCCTACGAGCAGTACTTC. The full variable domain, in which reference TRBV5-1 and TRBJ2-7 provide the parts outside the CDR3, is KAGVTQTPRYLIKTRGQQVTLSCSPISGHRSVSWYQQTPGQGLQFLFEYFSETQRNKGNFPGRFSGRQFSNSRSEMNVSTLELGDSALYLCASSTSGSSYEQYFGPGTRLTVT.

This clonotype has ten or more counts. The J gene is TRBJ2-7, the V gene TRBV7-6, with D perhaps matching TRBD2 (6 bases). Germline V CDR1 and CDR2: SGHVS, FNYEAQ. V lost 5 bases and J 11 bases, leaving 22 bases between the germline ends. This CDR3 is 14 amino acids long. The CDR3 DNA sequence: TGTGCCAGCAGCCCACCGGGGGAAGCGGAAAGGAAGTACTTC. This codes for CASSPPGEAERKYF.

This clonotype was found many times. The chain employs TRBV29-1 and TRBJ2-1, with TRBD2 matching 10 bases. With 3 bases clipped from V and 8 bases from J, the junction kept 7 bases outside the gene matches. This CDR3 comprises 14 residues. The germline gives CDR1 SQVTM, CDR2 ANQGSEA. The CDR3 DNA follows: TGCAGCGTTGAGTCTAGCGGGAGTAGTTATGAGCAGTTCTTC. Protein sequence: CSVESSGSSYEQFF.

The V and J genes are TRBV28 and TRBJ2-1, with TRBD1 identical over 7 bases. Germline CDR1 is MDHEN and CDR2 is SYDVKM. This CDR3 has 15 residues. Trimming cost V 6 bases and J 7 bases; bases outside gene matches: 12. CDR3 nucleotide sequence: TGTGCCAGCAGCTTAGACAGGGACAAGCGGAATGAGCAGTTCTTC. Translation: CASSLDRDKRNEQFF.